This T cell receptor (beta chain) was obtained from a study of T cells in localized non-small cell lung cancer. General study findings and limits: Uninvolved adjacent lung had higher T cell clonality than tumor and all other tissues. The study sequenced only one region of the tumor. As a result, intratumor heterogeneity could not be excluded and remains possible.

Repertoires were generated with immunoSEQ multiplex PCR, while TCRdb's copy carries only in-frame clones and drops some. This sample carries about 70,000 clones, about nine tenths of them seen once, and the ten largest clones take 20% to 25%. A word on this clone: What it recognizes is unknown.

This CDR3 region has 16 residues. V dropped 8 bases and J dropped 1 base, with 20 bases sitting between them. Germline V lookup: CDR1 SGHTA, CDR2 FQGNSA. This material consisted of peripheral blood, taken before any cancer treatment. The rearrangement links TRBV7-2 to TRBJ1-1; no firm D call. This receptor was identified in a male donor older than 55 with stage III squamous cell lung carcinoma. This CDR3 is CASGYFITFRNTEAFF. The CDR3 DNA reads TGTGCCAGCGGATACTTTATCACATTTCGGAACACTGAAGCTTTCTTT.